This TCR beta chain was found in a study of tumor and adjacent non-tumor tissue in lung cancer. Study-level information: Some 3.9 million productive TCRbeta reads were obtained per sample on average.

The CDR3 has 14 amino acids. In germline, CDR1 is SGHAT, CDR2 FQDESV (reference sequence). Study findings and constraints: TCR diversity was significantly greater in tumor than normal lung tissue. Top 100 clones took a larger repertoire share in normal lung.

The library came from three nested PCR rounds adapted from ARM-PCR protocols. TCRdb itself ran the multiplex PCR reads through MiXCR, one entry per CDR3 protein. Here the sample spans approximately 68,000 distinct CDR3 sequences, 76% being singletons. Of note for this clonotype: Its target is unknown. The junction departs from germline at one end; a sequencing error may be responsible.

The template was RNA from unsorted bulk tissue. Distant lung tissue was collected more than 3 cm away from the tumor edge. The V gene is TRBV11-1, the J gene TRBJ2-5, with unresolved D. This TCR was sampled from a man between 60 and 75 years old with non-small cell lung cancer. The source material was distant non-tumor lung tissue. CDR3 region: CARSKDMYQEAQYF. The CDR3 nucleotides are TGTGCCAGGAGCAAAGACATGTACCAAGAGGCCCAGTACTTC.